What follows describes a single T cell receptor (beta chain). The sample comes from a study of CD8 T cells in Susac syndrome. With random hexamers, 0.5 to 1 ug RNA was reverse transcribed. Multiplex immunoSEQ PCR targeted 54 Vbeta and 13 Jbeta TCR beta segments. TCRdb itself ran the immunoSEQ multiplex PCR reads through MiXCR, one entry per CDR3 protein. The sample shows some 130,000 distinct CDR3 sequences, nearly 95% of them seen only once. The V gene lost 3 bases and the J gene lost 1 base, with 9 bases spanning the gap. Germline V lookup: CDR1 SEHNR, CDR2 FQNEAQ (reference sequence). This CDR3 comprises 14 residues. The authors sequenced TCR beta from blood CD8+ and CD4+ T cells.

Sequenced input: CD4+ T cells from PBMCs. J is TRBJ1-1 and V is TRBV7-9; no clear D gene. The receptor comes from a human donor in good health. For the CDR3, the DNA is TGTGCCAGCAGCTTTGGTCAGAAGAACACTGAAGCTTTCTTT. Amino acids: CASSFGQKNTEAFF.